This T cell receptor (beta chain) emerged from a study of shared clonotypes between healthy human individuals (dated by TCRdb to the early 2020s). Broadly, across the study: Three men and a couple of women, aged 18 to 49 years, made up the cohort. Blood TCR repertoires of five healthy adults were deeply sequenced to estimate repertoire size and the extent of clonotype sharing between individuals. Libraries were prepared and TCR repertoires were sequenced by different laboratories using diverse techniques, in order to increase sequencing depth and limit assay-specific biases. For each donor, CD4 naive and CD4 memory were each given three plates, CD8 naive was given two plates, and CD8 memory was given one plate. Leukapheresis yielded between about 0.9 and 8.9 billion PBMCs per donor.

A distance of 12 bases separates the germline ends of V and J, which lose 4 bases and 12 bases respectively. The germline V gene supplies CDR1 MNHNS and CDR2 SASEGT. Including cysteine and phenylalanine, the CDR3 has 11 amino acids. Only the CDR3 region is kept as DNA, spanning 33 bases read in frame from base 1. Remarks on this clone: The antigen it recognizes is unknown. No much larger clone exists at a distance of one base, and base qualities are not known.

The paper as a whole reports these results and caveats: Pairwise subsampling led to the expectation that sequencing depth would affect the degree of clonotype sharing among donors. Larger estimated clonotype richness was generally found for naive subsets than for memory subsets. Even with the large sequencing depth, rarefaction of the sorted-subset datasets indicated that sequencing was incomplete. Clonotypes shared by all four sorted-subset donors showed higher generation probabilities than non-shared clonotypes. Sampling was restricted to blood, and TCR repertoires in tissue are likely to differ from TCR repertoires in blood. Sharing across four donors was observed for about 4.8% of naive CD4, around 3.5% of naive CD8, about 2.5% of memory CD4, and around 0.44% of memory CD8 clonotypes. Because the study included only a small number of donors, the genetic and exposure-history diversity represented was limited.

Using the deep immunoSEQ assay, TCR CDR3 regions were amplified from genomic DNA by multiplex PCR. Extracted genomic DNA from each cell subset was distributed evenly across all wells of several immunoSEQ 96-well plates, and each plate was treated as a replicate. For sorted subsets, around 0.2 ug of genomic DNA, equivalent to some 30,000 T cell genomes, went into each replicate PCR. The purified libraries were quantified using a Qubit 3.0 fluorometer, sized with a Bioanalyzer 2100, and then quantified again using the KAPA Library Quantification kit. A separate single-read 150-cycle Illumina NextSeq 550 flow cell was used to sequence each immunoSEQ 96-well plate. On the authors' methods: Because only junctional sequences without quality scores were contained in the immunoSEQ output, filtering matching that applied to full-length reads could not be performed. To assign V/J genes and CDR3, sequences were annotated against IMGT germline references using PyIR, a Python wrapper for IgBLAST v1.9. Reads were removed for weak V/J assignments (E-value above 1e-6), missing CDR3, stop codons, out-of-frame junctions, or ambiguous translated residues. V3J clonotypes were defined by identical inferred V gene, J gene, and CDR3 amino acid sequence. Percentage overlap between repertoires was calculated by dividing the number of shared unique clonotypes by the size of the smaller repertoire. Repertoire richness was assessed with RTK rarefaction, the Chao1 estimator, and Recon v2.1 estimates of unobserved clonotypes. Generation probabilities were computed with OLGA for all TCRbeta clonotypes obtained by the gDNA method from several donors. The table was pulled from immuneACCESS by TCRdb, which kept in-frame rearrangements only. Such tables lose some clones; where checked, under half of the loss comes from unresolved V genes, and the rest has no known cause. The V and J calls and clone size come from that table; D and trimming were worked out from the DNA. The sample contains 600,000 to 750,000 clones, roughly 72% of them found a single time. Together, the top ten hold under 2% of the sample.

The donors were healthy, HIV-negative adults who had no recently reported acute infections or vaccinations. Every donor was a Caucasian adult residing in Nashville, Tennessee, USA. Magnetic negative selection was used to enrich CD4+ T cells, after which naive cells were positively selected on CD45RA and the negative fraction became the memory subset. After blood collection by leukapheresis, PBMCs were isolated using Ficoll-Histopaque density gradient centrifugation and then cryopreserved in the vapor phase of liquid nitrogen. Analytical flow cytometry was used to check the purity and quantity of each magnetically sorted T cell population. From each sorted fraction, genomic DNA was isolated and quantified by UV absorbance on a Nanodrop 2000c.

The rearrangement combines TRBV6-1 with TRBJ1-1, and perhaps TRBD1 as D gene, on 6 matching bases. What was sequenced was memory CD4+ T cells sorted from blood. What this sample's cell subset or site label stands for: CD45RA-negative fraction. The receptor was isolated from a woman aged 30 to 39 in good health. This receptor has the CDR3 CASSGTERTFF. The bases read TGTGCCAGCAGTGGGACAGAGCGAACTTTCTTT.